Below, one TCR beta chain is given with its context. Its antigen specificity is not known. No much larger clone is present one base from it, and per-base qualities are unavailable. The time point label corresponds to: recipient sample about 28 days before transplant, after cytoreduction. Blood samples were obtained from recipients approximately 28 days before transplant and at days 30, 100 and 180 after transplant. Nuclei Lysis Solution was used to extract genomic DNA from fresh or cryopreserved unfractionated peripheral blood mononuclear cells. This entry belongs to a study of T cell clonotyping in hematopoietic cell transplantation (dated by TCRdb to about 2021). As for the study more broadly: Recipient samples taken before transplant were obtained following cytoreduction. A total of about 140 blood samples were gathered in the study from fewer than 40 consecutive transplant recipients along with their related donors. Recruitment of patients ran from 2015 to early 2017, and follow-up continued until late 2020 or until death.

The immunoSEQ assay, a bias-controlled multiplex PCR using V- and J-specific primers, was used to amplify TCR beta CDR3 regions from genomic DNA. A proprietary barcode and Illumina adapter sequences were added to the CDR3 amplicons in a second PCR step. An Illumina MiSeq instrument was used to sequence the CDR3 libraries. The authors processed their data as follows. Export and quality control were done with immunoSEQ Analyzer 3.0, while downstream analyses used R Bioconductor and Immunarch. Repertoire metrics were calculated using only productive rearrangements within the normalized downsampled data set. In the normalized cohort, clonotypes with more than 5 templates were defined as pathologically expanded. The Inverse Simpson Index served as the measure of repertoire diversity. To capture all clonotypes, CMV-specificity analyses were performed on the non-normalized data set. TCRdb took this table from immuneACCESS and kept in-frame rearrangements with V and J called. Such tables lack part of the clones; where checked against another copy, unresolved V genes explain under half of the gap, and the rest is unexplained. That table is the source of V, J and clone size, and D and trimming were worked out from the DNA. This sample is represented by about 28,000 clones; less than 85% of them were singletons. The ten largest account for approximately 1.7% of the sample.

V was cut back by 0 bases and J by 6 bases, leaving a gap of 15 bases between them. Taken from the germline V gene, the CDR1 and CDR2 loops are LGHNA and YNFKEQ. The CDR3 sequence holds 16 residues, the cysteine and phenylalanine included. The sequence is cut down to CDR3 DNA, 48 bases in frame from base 1. What the authors observed across the whole study: Sample size was limited, and cells were not sorted, so CD4 and CD8 repertoire contributions could not be separated. Inverse Simpson Index values from donors and from recipients before transplant predicted broader TCR repertoire diversity after transplant. Recipient repertoires showed only a small fraction of overlap with donor repertoires, and over 97% appeared de novo at the given depth. Recipient TCR diversity fell after transplant, with pathologically expanded clonotypes rising progressively from day 30 to day 180.

Recombination linked TRBV4-2 to TRBJ2-1; TRBD2 is a weak D gene call, 6 bases matching. Specimen: peripheral blood mononuclear cells, collected before stem cell transplant. The clonotype originates from a man in his forties with acute myeloid leukemia. Some clones in this sample may be carry-over from other donors' samples. For the CDR3, the sequence is CASSQDPGGMSNEQFF. At the DNA level, the sequence is TGTGCCAGCAGCCAAGATCCAGGAGGGATGAGCAATGAGCAGTTCTTC.